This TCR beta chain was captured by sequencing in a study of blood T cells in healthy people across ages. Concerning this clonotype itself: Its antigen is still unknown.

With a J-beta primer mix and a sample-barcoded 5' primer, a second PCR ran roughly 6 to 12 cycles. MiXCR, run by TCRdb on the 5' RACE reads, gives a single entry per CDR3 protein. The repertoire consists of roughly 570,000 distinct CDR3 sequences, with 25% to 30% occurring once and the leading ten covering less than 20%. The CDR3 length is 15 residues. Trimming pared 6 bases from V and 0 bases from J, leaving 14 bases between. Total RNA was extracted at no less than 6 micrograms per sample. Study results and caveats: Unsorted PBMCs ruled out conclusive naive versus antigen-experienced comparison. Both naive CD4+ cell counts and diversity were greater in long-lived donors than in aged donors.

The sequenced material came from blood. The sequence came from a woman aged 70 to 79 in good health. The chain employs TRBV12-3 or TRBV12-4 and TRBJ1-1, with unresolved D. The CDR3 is CASRSYPFMNTEAFF. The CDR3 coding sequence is TGTGCCAGCAGGTCCTACCCTTTTATGAACACTGAAGCTTTCTTT.